These T cell receptor beta chains were read from a single sample in a study of cytomegalovirus exposure and HLA in healthy donors. Using immunoSEQ multiplex PCR, the repertoire was profiled, and TCRdb retains in-frame clones only, with some absent. The sample has roughly 150,000 clones; about 80% are singletons. Sequencing was performed on PBMCs. All receptors come from a woman aged 50 to 60 in good health and CMV-seropositive. The CDR3 runs from the conserved cysteine through the conserved F or W. The D gene is left open where the match is weak. Not every row has a clone size; where given, it reads once, few, many or a size class.

TRBJ2-2 | - | TRBD2 | TRBV9 | CASSVGWKSGDDGELFF | TGTGCCAGCAGCGTAGGATGGAAGAGCGGGGACGACGGGGAGCTGTTTTTT
TRBJ1-1 | - | - | TRBV5-5 | CASSLDGLRVNTEAFF | TGTGCCAGCAGCTTGGACGGCCTGAGGGTGAACACTGAAGCTTTCTTT
TRBJ2-7 | - | - | TRBV9 | CASSVAASSYEQYF | TGTGCCAGCAGCGTAGCAGCTAGCTCCTACGAGCAGTACTTC
TRBJ1-2 | - | TRBD1 | TRBV6-1 | CASSGTGSNYGYTF | TGTGCCAGCAGTGGGACAGGTTCTAACTATGGCTACACCTTC
TRBJ2-2 | - | TRBD2 | TRBV9 | CASSLAGGPGGELFF | TGTGCCAGCAGTCTAGCGGGGGGGCCTGGCGGGGAGCTGTTTTTT
TRBJ2-1 | - | - | TRBV10-2 | CASSSGYEQFF | TGCGCCAGCAGTAGCGGTTACGAGCAGTTCTTC
TRBJ2-1 | once | TRBD2 | TRBV4-1 | CASSQVASGGANEQFF | TGCGCCAGCAGCCAAGTGGCTAGCGGGGGGGCCAATGAGCAGTTCTTC
TRBJ1-5 | - | - | TRBV4-1 | CASSQLPTTLGNQPQHF | TGCGCCAGCAGCCAACTTCCCACAACCCTGGGCAATCAGCCCCAGCATTTT
TRBJ2-7 | - | - | TRBV28 | CASSPADGIYEQYF | TGTGCCAGCAGTCCCGCGGACGGGATCTACGAGCAGTACTTC
TRBJ1-2 | - | - | TRBV29-1 | CSVGGGYGYTF | TGCAGCGTCGGGGGGGGGTATGGCTACACCTTC
TRBJ1-6 | - | TRBD1 | TRBV13 | CASSNRDRGSNSPLHF | TGTGCCAGCAGCAACCGGGACAGGGGCAGTAATTCACCCCTCCACTTT
TRBJ2-3 | - | TRBD1 | TRBV7-2 | CASSYPGQPDTQYF | TGTGCCAGCAGCTACCCGGGACAGCCAGATACGCAGTATTTT
TRBJ1-1 | - | - | TRBV5-4 | CASSFQRLTAEAFF | TGTGCCAGCAGCTTTCAGAGGCTGACGGCTGAAGCTTTCTTT
TRBJ1-1 | - | - | TRBV6-6 | CASSPQGANTEAFF | TGTGCCAGCAGTCCACAGGGTGCGAACACTGAAGCTTTCTTT
TRBJ2-1 | - | TRBD2 | TRBV2 | CASSDSGGKVEQFF | TGTGCCAGCAGTGACAGCGGGGGGAAAGTTGAGCAGTTCTTC
TRBJ2-7 | - | - | TRBV5-5 | CASSLGGTATYEQYF | TGTGCCAGCAGCTTGGGCGGGACCGCTACCTACGAGCAGTACTTC
TRBJ2-1 | - | TRBD1 | TRBV11-2 | CASSRAGQGAWNEQFF | TGTGCCAGCAGCCGGGCCGGACAGGGGGCGTGGAATGAGCAGTTCTTC